Described below is a single T cell receptor beta chain sequence and its context. Here immunoSEQ multiplex PCR was the method, and the copy in TCRdb shows in-frame clones only, minus some. The table shows about 300,000 clones, with around nine tenths occurring only once. These data come from a study of blood T cell repertoires in COVID-19. Overall study context: In each case, the material was cDNA or gDNA derived from T cells, B-cell-depleted T cells, or PBMCs.

Germline V gene lookup returns CDR1 MNHEY and CDR2 SVGAGI. V lost 0 bases, J lost 8 bases, and 10 bases lay in between. CDR3 size: 13 residues. This receptor was taken from a man aged 65 to 85 with acute or convalescent COVID-19. What was sequenced was peripheral blood. The gene calls are TRBV6-5 and TRBJ1-2; a weak D match, TRBD1 (5 bases). The CDR3 DNA is TGTGCCAGCAGTTACTCGGAGGGGACGGGCTACACCTTC. Amino acids: CASSYSEGTGYTF.